This T cell receptor (beta chain) was captured by sequencing in a study of T cell clonotyping in hematopoietic cell transplantation (dated by TCRdb to the early 2020s). In the study overall: Recipient samples taken before transplant were collected after cytoreduction. In the study, some 140 blood samples were gathered from roughly 40 consecutive transplant recipients and their related donors. Patients were recruited between September 2015 and 2017 and followed until late 2020 or death.

Note on this clone: Its target antigen remains unknown. No qualities accompany the bases; no much larger clone lies one base away.

TCR beta CDR3 regions were amplified from genomic DNA with the immunoSEQ assay, a bias-controlled multiplex PCR using V- and J-specific primers. In a second PCR step, the CDR3 amplicons were tagged with a proprietary barcode plus Illumina adapter sequences. CDR3 libraries were sequenced on an Illumina MiSeq instrument. The source study handled its data this way. Export and quality control were done with immunoSEQ Analyzer 3.0, while downstream analyses used R Bioconductor and Immunarch. Repertoire metrics were calculated using only productive rearrangements within the normalized downsampled data set. Pathologically expanded clonotypes were defined as those larger than 5 templates in the normalized cohort. The Inverse Simpson Index served as the measure of repertoire diversity. CMV-specificity analyses were carried out on the non-normalized data set to capture all clonotypes. TCRdb holds this immuneACCESS table with in-frame rearrangements only. Some clones are missing; in checked studies, unresolved V genes explain under half, and the rest has no known cause. The V and J calls and clone size were taken over from that table, and D and trimming were inferred from the DNA. The sample data list around 24,000 clones, and roughly 88% of these were observed just once. 24% of the sample goes to the ten largest clones.

The germline V gene (reference sequence) provides CDR1 LNHDA and CDR2 SQIVND. From the cysteine up to the phenylalanine, the CDR3 has a length of 17 residues. Only the CDR3 DNA is retained, 51 bases long and in frame from the first base. At the junction V is shortened by 0 bases and J by 3 bases; bases outside the gene matches: 10. The investigation overall reported the following: The sample size was limited, and CD4 and CD8 repertoire contributions could not be separated because cells were not sorted. Inverse Simpson Index values from donors and from recipients before transplant predicted broader TCR repertoire diversity after transplant. After transplant, TCR diversity in recipients dropped, and pathologically expanded clonotypes climbed progressively between day 30 and day 180. Overlap with donor repertoires was found for only a small fraction of recipient repertoires, with over 95% found to appear de novo at the given depth.

In light of the paper, this sample's time point label describes: recipient sample about 28 days before transplant, after cytoreduction. Blood from recipients was drawn roughly 28 days before transplant, then again at days 30, 100 and 180 after transplant. Nuclei Lysis Solution was used to extract genomic DNA from fresh or cryopreserved unfractionated peripheral blood mononuclear cells. The receptor was isolated from a woman aged 55-69 years with acute myeloid leukemia. Some clones in this sample may be carry-over from other donors' samples. The sequences come from peripheral blood mononuclear cells, collected before stem cell transplant. Here the chain combines TRBV19 and TRBJ1-2, with TRBD1 matching 7 junction bases. The CDR3 amino acid sequence is: CASSIDHQTGIYYGYTF. The DNA reads TGTGCCAGTAGTATAGATCATCAGACAGGGATATACTATGGCTACACCTTC.